The 9 T cell receptor beta chains below all came from one sample that was sequenced in a study of T cells in narcolepsy. TCRdb's copy holds only in-frame clones and misses some; the assay was immunoSEQ multiplex PCR. The data show some 25,000 clones, approximately 60% seen once. The specimen was memory (CD45RA-) CD4+ T cells from blood. The receptor set was obtained from a human donor in good health.

The chain carries TRBV28 and TRBJ1-5; D gene unclear. The CDR3 consists of 14 residues. Germline V gene sequence: CDR1 MDHEN, CDR2 SYDVKM. The V end lost 2 bases, the J end lost 2 bases, and 7 bases lay between the germline ends. CDR3 in amino acids: CASSLSKGNQPQHF. The CDR3 bases are TGTGCCAGCAGTTTAAGTAAGGGCAATCAGCCCCAGCATTTT.

The V gene is TRBV7-2, the J gene TRBJ2-5; no reliable D call. CDR3 size: 14 residues. V lost 3 bases to trimming and J lost 5 bases, with 13 bases between them. Germline lookup yields CDR1 SGHTA and CDR2 FQGNSA. As DNA, the CDR3 is TGTGCCAGCAGCTTCCAGTCTGGAGCGGAGACCCAGTACTTC. Translating it yields CASSFQSGAETQYF.

This clone was seen a few times. This chain links TRBV27 with TRBJ1-2; D gene unclear. The CDR3 totals 13 residues. V lost 6 bases to trimming and J lost 4 bases, with 12 bases between them. Germline V lookup: CDR1 MNHEY, CDR2 SMNVEV (reference sequence). CDR3 amino acids: CASRTGRSYGYTF. CDR3 coding DNA: TGTGCCAGCAGAACTGGACGGAGCTATGGCTACACCTTC.

The V gene is TRBV6-5, the J gene TRBJ1-6; no clear D gene. CDR1 is MNHEY and CDR2 is SVGAGI in the germline V gene. This CDR3 is 15 amino acids long. The V end lost 5 bases, the J end lost 3 bases, and 11 bases lay between the germline ends. CDR3 nucleotide sequence: TGTGCCAGCAGTCTACAGCCGAACTATAATTCACCCCTCCACTTT. Protein sequence: CASSLQPNYNSPLHF.

This clone came up a few times. The genes are TRBV7-8 and TRBJ2-7; D possibly corresponds to TRBD2 (5 bases). Germline values: CDR1 SGHVS, CDR2 FQNEAQ. CDR3 length equals 12 residues. Trimming removed 5 bases from V and 9 bases from J, with 14 bases in between. The CDR3 spells CASSQMFLAQYF. The CDR3 nucleotides are TGTGCCAGCAGCCAGATGTTTCTAGCGCAGTACTTC.

The chain uses TRBV30 and TRBJ1-2; D ambiguous. The CDR3 contains 11 residues. V lost 1 base and J lost 8, with 8 bases in between. The germline gives CDR1 GTSNPN, CDR2 SVGIG (reference sequence). The CDR3, as DNA: TGTGCCTGGAGTGGGCAACAGGGCTACACCTTC. Protein sequence: CAWSGQQGYTF.

The CDR3 loop is CASSILAGDIQYF. The CDR3 nucleotides are TGTGCCAGTAGTATACTAGCAGGAGACATTCAGTACTTC. The rearrangement links TRBV19 to TRBJ2-4; weak D call: TRBD2 (5 bases). The CDR3 sequence is 13 residues long. Trimming pared 2 bases from V and 8 bases from J, leaving 10 bases between. Germline values: CDR1 LNHDA, CDR2 SQIVND (reference sequence).

The chain recombines TRBV19 with TRBJ2-7; TRBD1 is a possible D gene (5 bases). Trimming left V 2 bases short and J 4 bases short, with 15 bases between. The CDR3 runs 15 residues. CDR1 LNHDA and CDR2 SQIVND come from the germline V gene (reference sequence). This chain's CDR3 is CASSIQGIGPYEQYF. As DNA, the CDR3 is TGTGCCAGTAGTATACAGGGAATCGGACCATACGAGCAGTACTTC.

This clone was seen only once. V gene TRBV28 combines with J gene TRBJ2-3, with a possible D match to TRBD2 (6 bases). Per germline, CDR1 MDHEN and CDR2 SYDVKM. V was cut by 3 bases and J by 0 bases, with 7 bases left in between. This CDR3 has 14 residues. CDR3 DNA sequence: TGTGCCAGCAGTTTGGGAGGTAGCACAGATACGCAGTATTTT. This encodes CASSLGGSTDTQYF.